This is a list of T cell receptor beta chains from one sample in a study of blood T cell repertoires in COVID-19. Here immunoSEQ multiplex PCR was the method, and the copy in TCRdb shows in-frame clones only, minus some. Among approximately 230,000 clones listed, over 80% were seen once. The sequenced sample consisted of PBMCs or T cells enriched from blood (not recorded which). The source of these receptors is a woman between 18 and 29 years old who had recovered from COVID-19. The CDR3 runs from the conserved cysteine through the conserved F or W. Each record gives: V gene, D gene, clone size, J gene, CDR3 protein, CDR3 DNA. D genes are given only for firm matches. Rows give clone size only sometimes, using once, few, many, or a class for an expanded clone.

TRBV7-6	NA	NA	TRBJ1-5	CASSLVAGGGEQPQHF	TGTGCCAGCAGCTTAGTCGCTGGGGGGGGAGAACAGCCCCAGCATTTT
TRBV3-1/TRBV3-2	NA	NA	TRBJ1-1	CASSLSEGAEAFF	TGTGCCAGCAGCCTGTCAGAGGGCGCTGAAGCTTTCTTT
TRBV6-5	NA	NA	TRBJ2-6	CASRHTGTGANVLTF	TGTGCCAGCAGACATACAGGAACTGGGGCCAACGTCCTGACTTTC
TRBV4-1	NA	NA	TRBJ1-5	CASSQDAAQPQHF	TGCGCCAGCAGCCAAGATGCGGCTCAGCCCCAGCATTTT
TRBV28	TRBD2	NA	TRBJ2-3	CASSLTPWREDTDTQYF	TGTGCCAGCAGTTTGACCCCCTGGCGGGAGGACACAGATACGCAGTATTTT
TRBV10-3	TRBD1	NA	TRBJ2-3	CAISEGTGGSDTQYF	TGTGCCATCAGTGAAGGGACAGGGGGCTCAGATACGCAGTATTTT
TRBV29-1	NA	NA	TRBJ2-1	CSVEAPPTDYNEQFF	TGCAGCGTTGAAGCCCCTCCGACAGACTACAATGAGCAGTTCTTC
TRBV5-6	NA	NA	TRBJ1-5	CASSLQVGGNQPQHF	TGTGCCAGCAGCTTACAGGTCGGTGGCAATCAGCCCCAGCATTTT
TRBV28	TRBD2	NA	TRBJ2-5	CASSLWSGGARETQYF	TGTGCCAGCAGTTTATGGTCCGGGGGGGCCCGAGAGACCCAGTACTTC
TRBV5-1	TRBD1	NA	TRBJ2-1	CASSSTGYNEQFF	TGCGCCAGCAGCTCGACAGGGTACAATGAGCAGTTCTTC
TRBV5-5	TRBD1	NA	TRBJ1-2	CASSLMIGTGDLFYGYTF	TGTGCCAGCAGCTTGATGATAGGGACAGGGGACCTTTTTTATGGCTACACCTTC
TRBV18	NA	NA	TRBJ1-4	CASSEANEKLFF	TGTGCCAGCTCCGAGGCTAATGAAAAACTGTTTTTT
TRBV3-1/TRBV3-2	NA	NA	TRBJ1-3	CASSLQGTSSGNTIYF	TGTGCCAGCAGCCTCCAGGGGACAAGCTCTGGAAACACCATATATTTT
TRBV27	TRBD1	NA	TRBJ1-2	CASSFTGGVYGYTF	TGTGCCAGCAGTTTTACAGGGGGTGTCTATGGCTACACCTTC
TRBV6-2/TRBV6-3	TRBD2	NA	TRBJ2-5	CASSPGLAWKETQYF	TGTGCCAGCAGCCCCGGACTAGCGTGGAAAGAGACCCAGTACTTC
TRBV7-8	TRBD2	NA	TRBJ2-3	CASSLLRFARGYDTDTQYF	TGTGCCAGCAGCTTACTTCGATTCGCGCGGGGGTACGACACAGATACGCAGTATTTT
TRBV11-3	NA	NA	TRBJ1-1	CASSLNSVTEAFF	TGTGCCAGCAGCTTAAACTCGGTCACTGAAGCTTTCTTT
TRBV11-3	NA	NA	TRBJ1-1	CASSLDRGNTEAFF	TGTGCCAGCAGCTTAGACAGGGGGAACACTGAAGCTTTCTTT
TRBV7-9	TRBD2	NA	TRBJ2-1	CASSPALGGGSSNEQFF	TGTGCCAGCAGCCCAGCCCTGGGCGGCGGGAGTAGCAATGAGCAGTTCTTC
TRBV15	TRBD1	NA	TRBJ1-1	CATSRGKQGANTEAFF	TGTGCCACCAGCAGAGGTAAACAGGGGGCAAACACTGAAGCTTTCTTT
TRBV5-4	NA	few	TRBJ1-2	CASSLVQGGNYGYTF	TGTGCCAGCAGCTTGGTGCAGGGTGGAAACTATGGCTACACCTTC
TRBV28	NA	NA	TRBJ2-7	CASTENGLYEQYF	TGTGCCAGCACCGAAAATGGGCTTTACGAGCAGTACTTC
TRBV10-3	NA	NA	TRBJ1-2	CAISGPGDNYGYTF	TGTGCCATCAGTGGCCCAGGCGATAACTATGGCTACACCTTC
TRBV23-1	NA	NA	TRBJ1-5	CASRTVRSNQPQHF	TGCGCCAGCAGAACAGTACGGTCTAATCAGCCCCAGCATTTT
TRBV5-1	TRBD2	NA	TRBJ2-3	CASSSSSGRDTQYF	TGCGCCAGCAGCTCCTCTAGCGGGAGGGATACGCAGTATTTT
TRBV27	NA	NA	TRBJ1-5	CASSSRNSNQPQHF	TGTGCCAGCAGTTCCAGAAATAGCAATCAGCCCCAGCATTTT
TRBV27	TRBD1	NA	TRBJ1-6	CASSFGQGNSPLHF	TGTGCCAGCAGTTTTGGACAGGGGAATTCACCCCTCCACTTT
TRBV28	TRBD1	NA	TRBJ1-3	CASSLIAGGGNTIYF	TGTGCCAGCAGTTTAATTGCAGGGGGCGGGAACACCATATATTTT
TRBV7-9	TRBD1	NA	TRBJ1-4	CASSLRTGQDEKLFF	TGTGCCAGCAGCTTAAGGACAGGGCAAGATGAAAAACTGTTTTTT
TRBV5-1	NA	NA	TRBJ1-2	CASSLQGRDNYGYTF	TGCGCCAGCAGCTTGCAGGGCAGGGATAACTATGGCTACACCTTC
TRBV7-8	TRBD1	NA	TRBJ2-3	CASSLGQGFTDTQYF	TGTGCCAGCAGCTTGGGACAGGGTTTCACAGATACGCAGTATTTT
TRBV5-1	TRBD1	NA	TRBJ1-2	CASSFPDRGYGYTF	TGCGCCAGCAGCTTCCCTGACAGGGGGTATGGCTACACCTTC
TRBV29-1	NA	once	TRBJ1-4	CSVSGVTGGEKLFF	TGCAGCGTTTCGGGGGTGACTGGTGGAGAAAAACTGTTTTTT
TRBV7-8	TRBD1	once	TRBJ1-3	CASSEQPGQVKNTIYF	TGTGCCAGCAGCGAACAACCGGGACAGGTGAAGAACACCATATATTTT
TRBV27	TRBD2	NA	TRBJ2-2	CASQGLAGYWNTGELFF	TGTGCCAGCCAGGGACTAGCGGGATATTGGAACACCGGGGAGCTGTTTTTT
TRBV20-1	NA	NA	TRBJ1-2	CSASSLSGYTF	TGCAGTGCTAGCTCCCTTTCTGGCTACACCTTC
TRBV29-1	TRBD1	once	TRBJ1-2	CSVEPTGLWNYGYTF	TGCAGCGTTGAACCGACAGGGCTTTGGAACTATGGCTACACCTTC
TRBV10-3	NA	once	TRBJ1-2	CAISDRGLPGYGYTF	TGTGCCATCAGTGACCGGGGACTGCCTGGCTATGGCTACACCTTC
TRBV5-1	NA	NA	TRBJ2-1	CASSLGDKGNEQFF	TGCGCCAGCAGCTTGGGGGATAAGGGGAATGAGCAGTTCTTC
TRBV5-4	TRBD2	NA	TRBJ2-2	CASSFSSGRAGTGELFF	TGTGCCAGCAGCTTCTCCAGCGGGAGGGCCGGCACCGGGGAGCTGTTTTTT